This T cell receptor (beta chain) came from a study of T cell repertoires in cytomegalovirus infection. Study context: Recently identified HLA-C-restricted CMV epitopes were among the peptides used. Study-wide results and limits: Public TCR beta family frequency separated CMV-and-HLA carriers, including in an independent cohort.

Using its own MiXCR run on the reads, TCRdb lists one record per CDR3 protein. The data show about 920,000 distinct CDR3 sequences, 30% to 40% seen once. Notes on this clonotype: Antigen specificity is unknown.

Sequencing was performed on cultured CD8+ T cells from PBMCs, taken from culture after CMV antigen stimulation. The receptor was derived from a human donor in good health (CMV status not recorded). Some clones in this sample may be carry-over from other donors' samples.

The CDR3 region is CSVVEGGPSGELFF. In DNA, the CDR3 is TGCAGCGTTGTCGAGGGGGGGCCGAGCGGGGAGCTGTTTTTT. The V and J genes are TRBV29-1 and TRBJ2-2; TRBD2 might be the D (7 bases). The CDR3 is 14 amino acids. The germline V and J ends were trimmed by 4 bases and 7 bases, with 16 bases remaining between them. Germline V gives CDR1 SQVTM, CDR2 ANQGSEA.